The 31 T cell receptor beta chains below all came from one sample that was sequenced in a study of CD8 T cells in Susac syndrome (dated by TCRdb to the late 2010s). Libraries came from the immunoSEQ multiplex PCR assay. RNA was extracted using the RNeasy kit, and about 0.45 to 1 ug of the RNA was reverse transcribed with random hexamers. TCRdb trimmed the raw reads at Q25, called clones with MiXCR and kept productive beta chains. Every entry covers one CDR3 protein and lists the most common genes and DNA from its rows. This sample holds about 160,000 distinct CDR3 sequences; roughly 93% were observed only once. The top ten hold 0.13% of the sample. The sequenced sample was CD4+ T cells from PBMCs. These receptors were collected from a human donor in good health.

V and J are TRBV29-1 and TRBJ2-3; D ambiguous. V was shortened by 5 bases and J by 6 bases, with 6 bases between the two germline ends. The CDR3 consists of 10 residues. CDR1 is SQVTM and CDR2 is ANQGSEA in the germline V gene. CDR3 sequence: CSVKGDTQYF. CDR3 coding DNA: TGCAGCGTTAAAGGGGATACGCAGTATTTT.

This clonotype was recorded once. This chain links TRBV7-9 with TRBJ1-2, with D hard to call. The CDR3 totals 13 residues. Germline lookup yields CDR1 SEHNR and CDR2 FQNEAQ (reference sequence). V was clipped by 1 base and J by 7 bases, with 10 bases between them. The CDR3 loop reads CASSLDGRGGYTF. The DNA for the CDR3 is TGTGCCAGCAGCTTAGACGGTCGGGGTGGCTACACCTTC.

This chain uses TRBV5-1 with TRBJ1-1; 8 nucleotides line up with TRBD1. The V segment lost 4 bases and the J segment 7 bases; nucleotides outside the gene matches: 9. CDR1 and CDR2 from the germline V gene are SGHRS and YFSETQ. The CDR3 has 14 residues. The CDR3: CASSLDRVYGEAFF. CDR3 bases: TGCGCCAGCAGCCTGGACAGGGTATACGGTGAAGCTTTCTTT.

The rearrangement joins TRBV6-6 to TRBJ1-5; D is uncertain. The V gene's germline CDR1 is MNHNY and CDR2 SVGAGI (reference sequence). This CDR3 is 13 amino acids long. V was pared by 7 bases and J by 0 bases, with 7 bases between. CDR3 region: CASKAVSNQPQHF. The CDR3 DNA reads TGTGCCAGCAAAGCCGTTAGCAATCAGCCCCAGCATTTT.

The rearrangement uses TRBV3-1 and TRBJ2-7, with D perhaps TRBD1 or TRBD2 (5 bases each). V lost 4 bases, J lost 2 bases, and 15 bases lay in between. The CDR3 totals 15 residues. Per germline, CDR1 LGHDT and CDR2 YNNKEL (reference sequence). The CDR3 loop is CASSRPLGATYEQYF. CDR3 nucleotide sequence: TGTGCCAGCAGCCGGCCCCTCGGGGCCACCTACGAGCAGTACTTC.

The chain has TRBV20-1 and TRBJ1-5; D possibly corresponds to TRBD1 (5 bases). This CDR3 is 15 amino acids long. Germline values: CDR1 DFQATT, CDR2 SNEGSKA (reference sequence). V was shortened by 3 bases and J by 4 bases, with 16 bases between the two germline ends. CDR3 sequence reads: CSARPSNGGNQPQHF. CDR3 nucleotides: TGCAGTGCTAGGCCCTCTAATGGGGGGAATCAGCCCCAGCATTTT.

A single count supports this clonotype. The DNA for the CDR3 is TGCGCCAGCAGCTCGGGACAGGGGGACTTCTATGGCTACACCTTC. It codes for CASSSGQGDFYGYTF. The V call is TRBV5-1, the J call TRBJ1-2; 11 bases are a match to TRBD1. The CDR3 has 15 residues. Germline-derived CDR1 and CDR2 are SGHRS and YFSETQ. V shed 3 bases and J 4 bases; nucleotides not matched to a gene: 5.

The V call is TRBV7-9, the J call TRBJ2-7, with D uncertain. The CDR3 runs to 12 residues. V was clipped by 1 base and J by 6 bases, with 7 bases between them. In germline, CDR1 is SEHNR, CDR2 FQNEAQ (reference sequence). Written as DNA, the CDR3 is TGTGCCAGCAGCTTAGAGGGCCCCGAGCAGTACTTC. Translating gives CASSLEGPEQYF. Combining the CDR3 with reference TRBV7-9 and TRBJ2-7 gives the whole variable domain DTGVSQNPRHKITKRGQNVTFRCDPISEHNRLYWYRQTLGQGPEFLTYFQNEAQLEKSRLLSDRFSAERPKGSFSTLEIQRTEQGDSAMYLCASSLEGPEQYFGPGTRLTVT.

The CDR3 loop is CASSRDRANPYEQYF. In DNA, the CDR3 is TGTGCCAGCAGTCGCGACAGGGCCAATCCCTACGAGCAGTACTTC. The V call is TRBV12-3 or TRBV12-4, the J call TRBJ2-7, with 7 bases that match TRBD1. Germline trimming cut 5 bases from V and 2 bases from J; bases unmatched to any gene: 9. CDR3 size: 15 residues.

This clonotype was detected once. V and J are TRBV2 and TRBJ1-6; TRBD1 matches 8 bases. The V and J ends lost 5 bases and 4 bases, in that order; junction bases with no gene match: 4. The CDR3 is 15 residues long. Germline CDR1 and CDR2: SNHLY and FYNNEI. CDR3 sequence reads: CASSKDREYNSPLHF. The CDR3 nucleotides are TGTGCCAGCAGTAAGGACAGGGAATATAATTCACCCCTCCACTTT.

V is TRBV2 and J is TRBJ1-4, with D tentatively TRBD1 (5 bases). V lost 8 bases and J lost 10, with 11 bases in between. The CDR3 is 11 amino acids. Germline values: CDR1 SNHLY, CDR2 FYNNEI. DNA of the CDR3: TGTGCCAGCTACTCGGGGGGAAAACTGTTTTTT. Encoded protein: CASYSGGKLFF.

The DNA of the CDR3 is TGTGCCAGCGAGGGGAGGGATACGCAGTATTTT. Amino acids: CASEGRDTQYF. The rearrangement uses TRBV3-1 and TRBJ2-3; D perhaps matches TRBD2 (6 bases). This CDR3 contains 11 residues. Looked up from germline, CDR1 is LGHDT and CDR2 is YNNKEL (reference sequence). V was shortened by 8 bases and J by 6 bases, with 9 bases between the two germline ends.

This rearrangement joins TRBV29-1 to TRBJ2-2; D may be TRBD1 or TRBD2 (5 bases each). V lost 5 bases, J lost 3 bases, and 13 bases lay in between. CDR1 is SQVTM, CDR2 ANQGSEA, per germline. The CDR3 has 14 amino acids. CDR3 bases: TGCAGCGTTACCGGGACGGCCTACACCGGGGAGCTGTTTTTT. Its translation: CSVTGTAYTGELFF.

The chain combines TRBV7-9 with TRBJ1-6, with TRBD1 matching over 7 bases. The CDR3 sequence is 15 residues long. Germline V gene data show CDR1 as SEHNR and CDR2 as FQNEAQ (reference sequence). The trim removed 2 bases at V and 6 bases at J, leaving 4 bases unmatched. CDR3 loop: CASSLTGQRNSPLHF. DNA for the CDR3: TGTGCCAGCAGCTTAACGGGACAGCGTAATTCACCCCTCCACTTT.

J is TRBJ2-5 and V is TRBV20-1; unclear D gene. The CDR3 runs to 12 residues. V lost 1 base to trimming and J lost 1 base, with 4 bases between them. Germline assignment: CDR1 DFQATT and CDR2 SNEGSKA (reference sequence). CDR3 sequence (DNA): TGCAGTGCTAGAGGAATCCAAGAGACCCAGTACTTC. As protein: CSARGIQETQYF.

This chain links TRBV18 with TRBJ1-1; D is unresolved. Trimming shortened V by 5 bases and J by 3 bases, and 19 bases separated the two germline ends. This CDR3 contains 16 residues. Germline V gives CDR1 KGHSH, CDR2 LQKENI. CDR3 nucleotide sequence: TGTGCCAGCTCAATATCCACCCACACCTCGGACACTGAAGCTTTCTTT. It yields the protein CASSISTHTSDTEAFF.

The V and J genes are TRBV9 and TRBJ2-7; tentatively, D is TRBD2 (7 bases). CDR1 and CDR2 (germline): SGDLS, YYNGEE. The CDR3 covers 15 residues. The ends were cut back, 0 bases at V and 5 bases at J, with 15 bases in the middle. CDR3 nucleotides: TGTGCCAGCAGCGTAGATGCACAGGGAGGGAACGAGCAGTACTTC. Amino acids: CASSVDAQGGNEQYF. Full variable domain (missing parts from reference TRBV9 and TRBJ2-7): DSGVTQTPKHLITATGQRVTLRCSPRSGDLSVYWYQQSLDQGLQFLIQYYNGEERAKGNILERFSAQQFPDLHSELNLSSLELGDSALYFCASSVDAQGGNEQYFGPGTRLTVT.

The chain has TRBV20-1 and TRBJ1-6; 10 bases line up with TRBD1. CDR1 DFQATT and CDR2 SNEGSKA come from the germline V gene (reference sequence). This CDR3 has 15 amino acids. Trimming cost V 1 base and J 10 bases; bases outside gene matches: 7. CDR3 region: CSARGATGGASPLHF. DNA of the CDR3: TGCAGTGCTAGAGGCGCGACAGGGGGCGCCTCACCCCTCCACTTT.

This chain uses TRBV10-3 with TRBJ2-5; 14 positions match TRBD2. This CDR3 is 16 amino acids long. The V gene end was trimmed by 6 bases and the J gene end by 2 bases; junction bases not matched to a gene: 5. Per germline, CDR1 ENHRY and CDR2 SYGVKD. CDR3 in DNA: TGTGCCATCAGCGGACTAGCGGGGGGCCGACAAGAGACCCAGTACTTC. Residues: CAISGLAGGRQETQYF.

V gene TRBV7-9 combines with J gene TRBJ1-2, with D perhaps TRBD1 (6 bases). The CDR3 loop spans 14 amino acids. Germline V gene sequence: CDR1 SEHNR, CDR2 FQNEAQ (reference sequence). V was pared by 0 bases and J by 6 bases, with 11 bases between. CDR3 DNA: TGTGCCAGCAGCTTAGCAGGACAGACCCATGGCTACACCTTC. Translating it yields CASSLAGQTHGYTF.

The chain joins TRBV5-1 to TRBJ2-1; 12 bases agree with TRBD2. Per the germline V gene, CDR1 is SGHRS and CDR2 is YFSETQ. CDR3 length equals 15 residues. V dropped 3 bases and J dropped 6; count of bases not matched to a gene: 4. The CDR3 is CASSSTSGGRNEQFF. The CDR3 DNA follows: TGCGCCAGCAGCTCGACTAGCGGGGGCCGCAATGAGCAGTTCTTC.

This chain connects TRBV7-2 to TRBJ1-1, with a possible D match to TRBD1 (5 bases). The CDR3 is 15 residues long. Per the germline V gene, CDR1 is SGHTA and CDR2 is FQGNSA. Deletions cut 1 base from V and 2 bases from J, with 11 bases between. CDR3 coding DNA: TGTGCCAGCAGCTTAGGGGCAGGGCCAAACACTGAAGCTTTCTTT. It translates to CASSLGAGPNTEAFF.

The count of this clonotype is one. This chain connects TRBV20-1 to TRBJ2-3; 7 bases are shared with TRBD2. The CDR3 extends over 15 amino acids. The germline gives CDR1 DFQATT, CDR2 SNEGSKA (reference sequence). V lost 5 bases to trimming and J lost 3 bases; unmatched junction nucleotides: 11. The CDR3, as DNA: TGCAGTGCTCTACCAAGGACTAGGGTAACAGATACGCAGTATTTT. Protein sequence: CSALPRTRVTDTQYF.

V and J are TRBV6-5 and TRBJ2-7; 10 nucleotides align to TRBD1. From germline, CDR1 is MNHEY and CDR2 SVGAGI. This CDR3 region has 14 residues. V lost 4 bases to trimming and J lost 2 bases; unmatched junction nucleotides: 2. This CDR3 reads CASSSGQGPYEQYF. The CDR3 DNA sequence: TGTGCCAGCAGTTCGGGACAGGGGCCCTACGAGCAGTACTTC.

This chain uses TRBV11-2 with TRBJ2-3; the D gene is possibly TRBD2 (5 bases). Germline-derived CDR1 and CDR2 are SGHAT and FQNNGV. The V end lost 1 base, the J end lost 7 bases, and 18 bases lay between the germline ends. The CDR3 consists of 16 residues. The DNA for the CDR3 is TGTGCCAGCAGCTTAGGCCGGGGTGTTAGTAGGTATACGCAGTATTTT. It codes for CASSLGRGVSRYTQYF.

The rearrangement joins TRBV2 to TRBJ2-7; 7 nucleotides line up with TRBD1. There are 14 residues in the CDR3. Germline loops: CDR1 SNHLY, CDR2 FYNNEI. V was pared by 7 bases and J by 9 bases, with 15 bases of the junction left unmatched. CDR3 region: CASNSGTASVGQYF. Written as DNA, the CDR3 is TGTGCCAGCAATTCCGGGACAGCTTCCGTCGGGCAGTACTTC.

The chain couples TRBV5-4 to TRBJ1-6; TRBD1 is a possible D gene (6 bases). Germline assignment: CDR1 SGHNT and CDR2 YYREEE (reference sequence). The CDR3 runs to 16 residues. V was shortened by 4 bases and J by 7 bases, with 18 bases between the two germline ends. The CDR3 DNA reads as TGTGCCAGCAGCCGATACAGGGATAGGATCAATTCACCCCTCCACTTT. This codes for CASSRYRDRINSPLHF.

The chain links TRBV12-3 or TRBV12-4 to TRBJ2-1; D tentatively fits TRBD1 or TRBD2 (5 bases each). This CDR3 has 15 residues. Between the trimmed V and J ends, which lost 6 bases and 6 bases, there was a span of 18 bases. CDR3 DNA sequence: TGTGCCAGCAGACCTCCGGGACCTAGGGCCAATGAGCAGTTCTTC. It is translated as CASRPPGPRANEQFF.

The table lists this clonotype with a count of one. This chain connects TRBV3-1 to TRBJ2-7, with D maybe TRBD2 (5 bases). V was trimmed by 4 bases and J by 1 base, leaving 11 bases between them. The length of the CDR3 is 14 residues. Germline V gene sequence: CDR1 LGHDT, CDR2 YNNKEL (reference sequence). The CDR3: CASSRAAASYEQYF. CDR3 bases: TGTGCCAGCAGCCGAGCGGCAGCTTCCTACGAGCAGTACTTC.

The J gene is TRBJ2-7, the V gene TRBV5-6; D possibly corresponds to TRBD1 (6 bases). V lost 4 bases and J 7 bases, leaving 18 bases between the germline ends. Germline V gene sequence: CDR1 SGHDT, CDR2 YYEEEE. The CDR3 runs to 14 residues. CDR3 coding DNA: TGTGCCAGCAGCGTCAGACAGGTCCTACAAGAGCAGTACTTC. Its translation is CASSVRQVLQEQYF.

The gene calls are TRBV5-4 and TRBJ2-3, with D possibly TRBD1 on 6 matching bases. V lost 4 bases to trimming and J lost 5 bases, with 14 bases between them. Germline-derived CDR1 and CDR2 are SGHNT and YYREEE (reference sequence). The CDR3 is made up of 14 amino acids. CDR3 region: CASSLAEGGDTQYF. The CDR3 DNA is TGTGCCAGCAGCCTGGCGGAAGGGGGAGATACGCAGTATTTT.